Listed below are T cell receptor beta chains from one sample, sequenced in a study of T-cell reconstitution after alpha-beta-depleted transplantation in children. TCRdb redid the calling of the PCR reads with MiXCR, one entry per CDR3 protein. The table lists 610,000 or so distinct CDR3 sequences, about a quarter of them singletons, with 35% to 40% in the top ten. The material sequenced was PBMCs, taken before TCRalphabeta/CD19-depleted stem cell transplant. Source of these receptors: a boy under two years old with Wiskott-Aldrich syndrome, due to receive a stem cell transplant. Both conserved end residues are part of each CDR3. The D gene is left open where the match is weak. The size field is filled for only some rows; it gives once, few, many or a size class.

d_call	v_call	clone_size	j_call	cdr3_aa	cdr3_nt
TRBD2	TRBV7-2	.	TRBJ2-1	CASSLLAGASGQFF	TGTGCCAGCAGCTTACTAGCGGGAGCCTCTGGGCAGTTCTTC
TRBD1	TRBV5-1	few	TRBJ2-5	CASTTEPTDRTKETQYF	TGCGCCAGCACCACCGAACCTACGGACAGGACAAAAGAGACCCAGTACTTC
TRBD2	TRBV4-2	few	TRBJ2-1	CASSQERGLAGSNEQFF	TGTGCCAGCAGCCAAGAAAGGGGACTAGCGGGGAGCAATGAGCAGTTCTTC
.	TRBV7-9	few	TRBJ1-1	CASSPQMGTEAFF	TGTGCCAGCAGCCCACAAATGGGCACTGAAGCTTTCTTT
.	TRBV15	once	TRBJ1-5	CATSVTTSNQPQHF	TGTGCCACCAGCGTTACAACTAGCAATCAGCCCCAGCATTTT
.	TRBV4-1	.	TRBJ2-5	CASSQAATLGRHLSGTQYF	TGCGCCAGCAGCCAAGCGGCGACTCTTGGGCGACATCTATCGGGGACCCAGTACTTC
.	TRBV20-1	.	TRBJ1-2	CSARTELKGYTF	TGCAGTGCACGGACAGAGTTAAAGGGGTACACCTTC
.	TRBV5-1	.	TRBJ2-1	CASSLGGLQYEQFF	TGCGCCAGCAGCTTGGGAGGTCTCCAATATGAGCAGTTCTTC
TRBD2	TRBV9	few	TRBJ2-1	CASSVGLAAYYNEQFF	TGTGCCAGCAGCGTAGGGCTAGCGGCCTACTACAATGAGCAGTTCTTC
.	TRBV2	.	TRBJ2-5	CASSAQPSRSAETQYF	TGTGCCAGCAGCGCCCAACCTTCCAGATCGGCTGAGACCCAGTACTTC
.	TRBV7-2	few	TRBJ2-5	CASSPGPFGETQYF	TGTGCCAGCAGCCCGGGACCGTTCGGGGAGACCCAGTACTTC
.	TRBV4-2	.	TRBJ1-6	CASSQVPDSHNNSPLHF	TGTGCCAGCAGCCAAGTACCGGACAGTCACAATAATTCACCCCTCCACTTT
.	TRBV28	few	TRBJ1-5	CASGGLNQPQHF	TGTGCCAGCGGAGGGTTAAATCAGCCCCAGCATTTT
TRBD2	TRBV2	.	TRBJ2-3	CASSESPGGSKPDTQYF	TGTGCCAGCAGTGAAAGTCCGGGCGGGAGTAAGCCAGATACGCAGTATTTT
.	TRBV5-1	.	TRBJ1-1	CASSFEGTGNTEAFF	TGCGCCAGCAGCTTCGAGGGGACTGGGAACACTGAAGCTTTCTTT
TRBD1	TRBV20-1	.	TRBJ2-5	CSATTGEETQYF	TGCAGTGCTACGACAGGGGAAGAGACCCAGTACTTC
.	TRBV5-1	few	TRBJ2-7	CASREGSEGHEQYF	TGCGCCAGCAGAGAGGGATCCGAAGGCCACGAGCAGTACTTC
TRBD2	TRBV5-1	.	TRBJ2-1	CASSLLSTSGRARFSNEQFF	TGCGCCAGCAGCCTCCTCTCGACTAGCGGGAGGGCCAGGTTCAGCAATGAGCAGTTCTTC
.	TRBV20-1	few	TRBJ2-3	CSAPPGPNF	TGCAGTGCTCCACCGGGTCCTAATTTT